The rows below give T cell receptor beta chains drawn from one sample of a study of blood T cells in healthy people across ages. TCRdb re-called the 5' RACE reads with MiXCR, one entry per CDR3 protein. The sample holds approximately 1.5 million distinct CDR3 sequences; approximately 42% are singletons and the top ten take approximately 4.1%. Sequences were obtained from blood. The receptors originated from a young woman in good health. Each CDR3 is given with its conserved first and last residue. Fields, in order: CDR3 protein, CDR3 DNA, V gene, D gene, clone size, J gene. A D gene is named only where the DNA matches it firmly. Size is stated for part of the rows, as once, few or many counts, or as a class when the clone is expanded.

CASSPQPESTDTQYF | TGTGCCAGCTCACCTCAACCAGAAAGCACAGATACGCAGTATTTT | TRBV18 | - | few | TRBJ2-3
CASSEAGTGRTEAFF | TGTGCCAGCAGTGAGGCAGGGACGGGTCGCACTGAAGCTTTCTTT | TRBV6-1 | - | - | TRBJ1-1
CASSQDPIKASGYNEQFF | TGCGCCAGCAGCCAAGATCCCATTAAGGCTAGCGGCTACAATGAGCAGTTCTTC | TRBV4-3 | TRBD2 | - | TRBJ2-1
CASRRGDSNTEAFF | TGTGCCAGCAGACGTGGCGACTCGAACACTGAAGCTTTCTTT | TRBV6-1 | - | - | TRBJ1-1
CASSSGVSGGDEQFF | TGTGCCAGCAGTTCGGGTGTTAGCGGGGGGGATGAGCAGTTCTTC | TRBV27 | TRBD2 | - | TRBJ2-1
CASSIAEGNADTQYF | TGTGCCAGTAGTATAGCGGAGGGAAACGCAGATACGCAGTATTTT | TRBV19 | - | - | TRBJ2-3
CASTIGQGNQPQHF | TGTGCCAGCACAATAGGACAGGGCAATCAGCCCCAGCATTTT | TRBV2 | TRBD1 | few | TRBJ1-5
CASSWTRSGNEQYF | TGTGCCAGCAGCTGGACGAGGAGTGGGAACGAGCAGTACTTC | TRBV11-2 | - | once | TRBJ2-7
CASSSRDYRDRGFYGYTF | TGCGCCAGCAGCTCTCGGGATTACCGGGACAGGGGATTCTATGGCTACACCTTC | TRBV5-1 | TRBD1 | - | TRBJ1-2
CASSLGPIYNEQYF | TGTGCCAGCAGTTTAGGTCCAATCTACAATGAGCAGTACTTC | TRBV27 | - | once | TRBJ2-7
CASSQVAGASGETQYF | TGTGCCAGCAGCCAAGTTGCAGGGGCGTCCGGAGAGACCCAGTACTTC | TRBV3-1 | - | - | TRBJ2-5
CASSQGIAGGPYEQYF | TGTGCCAGCAGCCAAGGTATAGCGGGAGGGCCCTACGAGCAGTACTTC | TRBV4-2 | TRBD2 | few | TRBJ2-7
CSAREGDSVQYF | TGCAGTGCTAGAGAGGGGGATTCGGTTCAGTACTTC | TRBV20-1 | - | few | TRBJ2-5
CASRPGQGRQEQYF | TGTGCCAGCAGGCCAGGACAGGGGCGTCAAGAGCAGTACTTC | TRBV6-2/TRBV6-3 | TRBD1 | - | TRBJ2-7
CASSSYQGTEAFF | TGTGCCAGCAGCTCGTACCAGGGAACTGAAGCTTTCTTT | TRBV7-9 | - | - | TRBJ1-1
CASSQPDRENEKLFF | TGCGCCAGCAGCCAACCGGACAGGGAAAATGAAAAACTGTTTTTT | TRBV4-1 | TRBD1 | few | TRBJ1-4
CASSFGLAGSEQYF | TGTGCCAGCAGCTTCGGACTAGCGGGGAGCGAGCAGTACTTC | TRBV7-2 | TRBD2 | - | TRBJ2-7
CASSLGSAWSGGYTF | TGTGCCAGCAGCTTAGGCTCTGCTTGGAGTGGTGGCTACACCTTC | TRBV7-9 | - | few | TRBJ1-2
CASSPPLSTDTQYF | TGTGCCAGCAGCCCTCCCCTTAGCACAGATACGCAGTATTTT | TRBV12-3/TRBV12-4 | - | few | TRBJ2-3
CASSVQPKGSFTEAFF | TGTGCCAGCAGCGTGCAGCCGAAGGGAAGTTTCACTGAAGCTTTCTTT | TRBV9 | - | - | TRBJ1-1
CASTPSWGAQPQHF | TGTGCCAGCACCCCCTCATGGGGGGCTCAGCCCCAGCATTTT | TRBV12-3/TRBV12-4 | - | once | TRBJ1-5
CASSPRLGENIQYF | TGTGCCAGCAGTCCCCGACTGGGGGAAAACATTCAGTACTTC | TRBV27 | - | - | TRBJ2-4
CASSLVVRDTEAFF | TGTGCCAGCAGCCTTGTGGTACGGGACACTGAAGCTTTCTTT | TRBV7-9 | - | - | TRBJ1-1
CASSFTGTSSYNEQYF | TGTGCCAGCAGCTTCACCGGGACTAGCTCCTACAATGAGCAGTACTTC | TRBV7-2 | TRBD2 | - | TRBJ2-7
CASSTGQVPTGELFF | TGTGCCAGCAGCACTGGACAGGTCCCAACCGGGGAGCTGTTTTTT | TRBV11-3 | TRBD1 | - | TRBJ2-2
CASSRQGDQPQHF | TGTGCCAGCAGCCGACAGGGGGATCAGCCCCAGCATTTT | TRBV12-3/TRBV12-4 | TRBD1 | many | TRBJ1-5
CASREIEYTEAFF | TGTGCCAGCAGAGAGATAGAGTACACTGAAGCTTTCTTT | TRBV6-6 | - | - | TRBJ1-1
CASSFGQDSVSYEQYF | TGTGCCAGCAGTTTTGGACAGGACAGTGTCTCCTACGAGCAGTACTTC | TRBV28 | TRBD1 | - | TRBJ2-7
CASSYRSTISTDTQYF | TGCGCCAGCAGCTACAGATCTACGATTAGCACAGATACGCAGTATTTT | TRBV4-1 | - | few | TRBJ2-3
CASSGYSYNEQFF | TGTGCCAGCAGCGGCTACAGCTACAATGAGCAGTTCTTC | TRBV7-2 | - | few | TRBJ2-1
CASTLTRTTEAFF | TGTGCCAGCACCTTAACCCGAACCACTGAAGCTTTCTTT | TRBV28 | - | - | TRBJ1-1
CASSQGQGLYEQYF | TGTGCCAGCAGCCAGGGACAGGGTTTGTACGAGCAGTACTTC | TRBV11-2 | TRBD1 | - | TRBJ2-7
CASSTRQGTGNTEAFF | TGTGCCAGCAGTACCCGACAGGGAACAGGGAACACTGAAGCTTTCTTT | TRBV12-3/TRBV12-4 | TRBD1 | few | TRBJ1-1
CASSIAGGFTIKQFF | TGTGCCAGCAGCATAGCGGGGGGATTTACAATTAAGCAGTTCTTC | TRBV6-2/TRBV6-3 | TRBD2 | - | TRBJ2-1
CASSFYPRTTFGANVLTF | TGTGCCAGCAGTTTTTACCCACGTACGACCTTTGGGGCCAACGTCCTGACTTTC | TRBV12-3/TRBV12-4 | - | - | TRBJ2-6
CAISERGGMSEQFF | TGTGCCATCAGTGAGCGGGGGGGCATGAGTGAGCAGTTCTTC | TRBV10-3 | TRBD2 | few | TRBJ2-1
CSASDRANEKLFF | TGCAGTGCTTCCGACAGGGCTAATGAAAAACTGTTTTTT | TRBV20-1 | TRBD1 | few | TRBJ1-4
CASSYMGQGDNEQFF | TGTGCCAGCAGTTACATGGGACAAGGGGACAATGAGCAGTTCTTC | TRBV6-5 | - | few | TRBJ2-1
CASTIGAGTKEAFF | TGTGCCAGCACCATCGGTGCGGGGACGAAGGAAGCTTTCTTT | TRBV12-3/TRBV12-4 | - | few | TRBJ1-1
CASSMGGVDGYTF | TGCGCCAGCTCGATGGGAGGGGTTGATGGCTACACCTTC | TRBV5-1 | - | many | TRBJ1-2
CASSRGIADNEQFF | TGTGCCAGCAGCCGTGGGATAGCGGACAATGAGCAGTTCTTC | TRBV5-4 | - | - | TRBJ2-1
CASSLAGGEDEQFF | TGTGCCAGCAGCTTAGCGGGAGGTGAGGATGAGCAGTTCTTC | TRBV7-2 | - | few | TRBJ2-1
CVSSQEWRLAGVAKNIQYF | TGTGTCAGCAGCCAAGAATGGCGCTTAGCGGGAGTGGCCAAAAACATTCAGTACTTC | TRBV3-1 | TRBD2 | once | TRBJ2-4